This TCR beta chain was profiled in a study of blood T cells in healthy people across ages. Sample-barcoded 5' priming and a J-beta primer mix drove a second PCR of about 6 to 12 cycles. TCRdb passed the 5' RACE reads through MiXCR, listing each CDR3 protein once. This sample yields over 1,300,000 distinct CDR3 sequences, of which approximately 63% are seen a single time; 6.7% belongs to the top ten. This sequence was found in a man younger than 35 in good health. Material: blood.

The chain's CDR3 is CASSLAEGENEQFF. DNA of the CDR3: TGCGCCAGCAGCTTGGCCGAAGGGGAGAATGAGCAGTTCTTC. The chain couples TRBV5-1 to TRBJ2-1; either TRBD1 or TRBD2 may supply D (5 bases each). V was shortened by 0 bases and J by 7 bases, with 11 bases between the two germline ends. CDR1 is SGHRS, CDR2 YFSETQ, per germline. The CDR3 has 14 residues.